This T cell receptor beta chain is drawn from a study of T-cell memory formation after mild COVID-19. TCRdb recomputed calls from the 5' RACE reads with MiXCR, one row per CDR3 protein. Of 270,000 or so distinct CDR3 sequences listed, more than 15% are singletons. Sequencing used PBMCs or a T cell subset sorted from them (not recorded which). This sequence originates from a man in his late teens or twenties who had mild COVID-19 (a few samples of this study predate the infection). Cell type and time point are not known.

CDR3 DNA sequence: TGTGCCAGCTCAACTTGGGACAGGGAAGCTGTCAATGAGCAGTTCTTC. Encoded protein: CASSTWDREAVNEQFF. The rearrangement uses TRBV28 and TRBJ2-1; TRBD1 matches at 9 bases. After removal of 8 bases from V and 6 bases from J, the junction contained 14 bases not matched to a gene. This CDR3 contains 16 residues. Germline V gives CDR1 MDHEN, CDR2 SYDVKM.